These 22 T cell receptor beta chains came from one sample sequenced in a study of T cell responses to AZD1222 COVID-19 vaccine. The method was immunoSEQ multiplex PCR; TCRdb's version includes in-frame clones alone and lacks a portion of them. In the table there are about 120,000 clones, about 92% of which are singletons. The sample was peripheral blood, taken 28 days after the second AZD1222 dose. These receptors were collected from an adult who received the AZD1222 COVID-19 vaccine.

The chain joins TRBV29-1 to TRBJ2-3; D unresolved. V was clipped by 6 bases and J by 4 bases, with 2 bases between them. The CDR3 totals 9 residues. Germline CDR1 reads SQVTM; CDR2 reads ANQGSEA. The CDR3 bases are TGCAGCGTCTCAGATACGCAGTATTTT. Residues: CSVSDTQYF.

The chain combines TRBV5-4 with TRBJ2-1, with D perhaps TRBD2 (7 bases). Trimming took 4 bases from V and 4 from J, leaving 12 bases between them. Germline CDR1 is SGHNT and CDR2 is YYREEE (reference sequence). The CDR3 extends over 14 amino acids. The CDR3 is CASSGGGEYNEQFF. Here the CDR3 DNA reads TGTGCCAGCAGCGGAGGGGGGGAGTACAATGAGCAGTTCTTC.

The V gene is TRBV9, the J gene TRBJ1-1; 7 positions agree with TRBD1. The CDR3 extends over 15 amino acids. Germline-derived CDR1 and CDR2 are SGDLS and YYNGEE. Trimming at V came to 2 bases and at J to 4 bases, leaving 8 bases not matched to a gene. CDR3 DNA sequence: TGTGCCAGCAGCGTTTCTGCCAGACAGGGCACTGAAGCTTTCTTT. Amino acid sequence: CASSVSARQGTEAFF.

The chain couples TRBV29-1 to TRBJ2-1; 12 nucleotides align to TRBD2. The CDR3 has 14 residues. The junction had 3 bases not matched to a gene; V was cut back by 6 bases and J by 3 bases. Germline CDR1 SQVTM, CDR2 ANQGSEA. For the CDR3, the DNA is TGCAGCGTGTCGACTAGCGGGGGCTACAATGAGCAGTTCTTC. It codes for CSVSTSGGYNEQFF.

On this clone: One end of the junction does not line up with germline, which may come from a read error. J is TRBJ2-7 and V is TRBV19, with 8 bases aligning to TRBD1. Germline values: CDR1 LNHDA, CDR2 SQIVND (reference sequence). The CDR3 sequence is 14 residues long. The CDR3, as DNA: TGTGCCAGTAGAGAGACAGGGGCCTCCCACGAGCAGTACTTC. Translating it yields CASRETGASHEQYF.

The chain recombines TRBV5-1 with TRBJ1-3, with 8 bases lining up with TRBD1. J lost 0 bases, V lost 4 bases, and 6 bases had no gene match. The CDR3 is 16 residues long. Germline V gives CDR1 SGHRS, CDR2 YFSETQ. As DNA, the CDR3 is TGCGCCAGCAGCCTGACAGGGGCCCCCTCTGGAAACACCATATATTTT. Amino acids: CASSLTGAPSGNTIYF.

V gene TRBV11-2 combines with J gene TRBJ1-2, with D unresolved. This CDR3 comprises 13 residues. V dropped 4 bases and J dropped 2 bases, with 8 bases sitting between them. CDR1 SGHAT and CDR2 FQNNGV come from the germline V gene. The CDR3 nucleotides are TGTGCCAGCAGCTCCTCCTTGAACTATGGCTACACCTTC. This sequence encodes CASSSSLNYGYTF.

The V and J genes are TRBV7-2 and TRBJ2-1; 9 positions match TRBD2. Trimming cost V 1 base and J 4 bases; bases outside gene matches: 5. Germline-derived CDR1 and CDR2 are SGHTA and FQGNSA. The CDR3 consists of 16 residues. CDR3 sequence: CASSLDLAGPYNEQFF. The CDR3 DNA follows: TGTGCCAGCAGCTTAGACCTAGCGGGGCCGTACAATGAGCAGTTCTTC.

This CDR3 is CASRRGARYEQYF. CDR3 nucleotides: TGTGCCAGCAGGCGGGGCGCCAGGTACGAGCAGTACTTC. V gene TRBV12-3 or TRBV12-4 combines with J gene TRBJ2-7, with D possibly TRBD2 on 6 matching bases. V shed 6 bases and J shed 4 bases, with 13 bases lying between them. The CDR3 contains 13 residues.

For this clone: The same CDR3 also results from other DNA sequences found in this sample. The chain employs TRBV18 and TRBJ1-2; maybe TRBD1 (5 bases). CDR3 size: 13 residues. V lost 6 bases to trimming and J lost 3 bases, with 11 bases between them. CDR1 KGHSH and CDR2 LQKENI come from the germline V gene. CDR3 sequence reads: CASSPGGDYGYTF. Written as DNA, the CDR3 is TGTGCCAGCTCCCCCGGGGGGGACTATGGCTACACCTTC.

The J gene is TRBJ2-5, the V gene TRBV11-3; 8 bases line up with TRBD1. The junction had 13 bases not matched to a gene; V was cut back by 5 bases and J by 5 bases. Germline CDR1 and CDR2: SGHNT and YENEEA. The CDR3 covers 16 residues. This CDR3 is CASSQGTGRGEETQYF. The CDR3 DNA is TGTGCCAGCAGCCAAGGGACAGGCCGCGGGGAGGAGACCCAGTACTTC.

V and J are TRBV6-5 and TRBJ2-3; D gene ambiguous. This CDR3 is built from 14 residues. The V end was cut by 0 bases, the J end by 4 bases, with 8 bases between. The germline gives CDR1 MNHEY, CDR2 SVGAGI. CDR3 DNA sequence: TGTGCCAGCAGTTACTCGACTGTTTCAGATACGCAGTATTTT. Protein sequence: CASSYSTVSDTQYF.

V is TRBV12-3 or TRBV12-4 and J is TRBJ2-3, with D possibly matching TRBD2 (5 bases). The CDR3 loop spans 13 amino acids. The V gene lost 4 bases and the J gene lost 4 bases, with 9 bases spanning the gap. The CDR3 loop reads CASSYRSADTQYF. The CDR3 bases are TGTGCCAGCAGTTACCGTAGCGCAGATACGCAGTATTTT.

This chain uses TRBV19 with TRBJ2-5; D gene ambiguous. Germline V gives CDR1 LNHDA, CDR2 SQIVND (reference sequence). V was trimmed by 3 bases and J by 5 bases, leaving 10 bases between them. The CDR3 covers 13 residues. CDR3 in amino acids: CASSIFGWETQYF. The CDR3 DNA sequence: TGTGCCAGTAGTATTTTTGGCTGGGAGACCCAGTACTTC. The variable domain in full, completed from reference TRBV19 and TRBJ2-5, reads DGGITQSPKYLFRKEGQNVTLSCEQNLNHDAMYWYRQDPGQGLRLIYYSQIVNDFQKGDIAEGYSVSREKKESFPLTVTSAQKNPTAFYLCASSIFGWETQYFGPGTRLLVL.

The CDR3 protein is CASSPRGPGNSPLHF. The CDR3 bases are TGTGCCAGCAGCCCAAGGGGTCCGGGTAATTCACCCCTCCACTTT. This chain connects TRBV7-9 to TRBJ1-6; tentative D call: TRBD1 (5 bases). This CDR3 comprises 15 residues. The germline gives CDR1 SEHNR, CDR2 FQNEAQ (reference sequence). The ends were cut back, 5 bases at V and 6 bases at J, with 14 bases in the middle.

The CDR3 spells CASSLAGDRVSPLHF. The CDR3 DNA reads as TGCGCCAGCAGCTTGGCGGGGGACAGAGTTTCACCCCTCCACTTT. The V and J genes are TRBV5-1 and TRBJ1-6; 7 positions match TRBD1. V lost 0 bases to trimming and J lost 9 bases; unmatched junction nucleotides: 6. The CDR3 is 15 residues long. Germline V gene data show CDR1 as SGHRS and CDR2 as YFSETQ.

The chain combines TRBV11-2 with TRBJ2-7; 9 bases map to TRBD1. Germline-derived CDR1 and CDR2 are SGHAT and FQNNGV. This CDR3 comprises 15 residues. J was trimmed by 12 bases and V by 6 bases; bases with no gene match: 18. CDR3 sequence (DNA): TGTGCCAGCAGACGACCGGGACAGGGCCTGACGAAGGGGTACTTC. Protein: CASRRPGQGLTKGYF.

V usage is TRBV6-2 or TRBV6-3 and J usage is TRBJ1-2; 8 bases fit TRBD1. Losses at the gene ends were 6 bases for V and 0 bases for J; bases not matched to a gene: 9. The germline CDR1 and CDR2 sequences are MNHEY and SVGEGT. This CDR3 spans 16 amino acids. In DNA form, the CDR3 reads TGTGCCAGCAGCCCCGGGACAGGACGAGCTAACTATGGCTACACCTTC. It yields the protein CASSPGTGRANYGYTF.

The rearrangement links TRBV19 to TRBJ1-5, with D possibly matching TRBD1 (5 bases). This CDR3 region has 15 residues. Germline-derived CDR1 and CDR2 are LNHDA and SQIVND (reference sequence). V was shortened by 5 bases and J by 5 bases, with 16 bases between the two germline ends. CDR3 protein: CASSPQGKGDQPQHF. The CDR3 nucleotides are TGTGCCAGTAGTCCCCAGGGTAAGGGAGATCAGCCCCAGCATTTT.

The chain carries TRBV10-2 and TRBJ1-6; no firm D call. Germline CDR1 WSHSY, CDR2 SAAADI. With 6 bases removed from V and 8 bases from J, the gap between germline ends came to 14 bases. The CDR3 is 14 residues long. This CDR3 reads CASRVGGPDSPLHF. The CDR3, as DNA: TGCGCCAGCAGGGTCGGTGGCCCAGATTCACCCCTCCACTTT.

This chain links TRBV7-2 with TRBJ1-1; no clear D gene. Per the germline V gene, CDR1 is SGHTA and CDR2 is FQGNSA. This CDR3 comprises 12 residues. V lost 5 bases to trimming and J lost 5 bases, with 9 bases between them. CDR3 amino acids: CASSPRSTEAFF. As DNA, the CDR3 is TGTGCCAGCAGCCCTAGGAGTACTGAAGCTTTCTTT. Drawing the rest from reference TRBV7-2 and TRBJ1-1, the complete variable domain is GAGVSQSPSNKVTEKGKDVELRCDPISGHTALYWYRQSLGQGLEFLIYFQGNSAPDKSGLPSDRFSAERTGGSVSTLTIQRTQQEDSAVYLCASSPRSTEAFFGQGTRLTVV.

This chain joins TRBV7-6 and TRBJ2-2; D is ambiguous. Germline V CDR1 and CDR2: SGHVS, FNYEAQ. This CDR3 has 14 amino acids. V shed 1 base and J shed 5 bases, with 8 bases lying between them. CDR3: CASSLVAGTGELFF. CDR3 nucleotide sequence: TGTGCCAGCAGCTTAGTTGCCGGGACCGGGGAGCTGTTTTTT.